Below are 10 T cell receptor beta chains sequenced from a single sample in a study of OX40 agonist ivuxolimab in advanced cancers. TCRdb keeps only in-frame clones here, not all; method: immunoSEQ multiplex PCR. The sample carries tens of thousands of clones, around 89% recorded once. Here the sequenced sample was CD4+ or CD8+ T cells sorted from blood, taken in a trial of the OX40 agonist ivuxolimab. These receptors all come from an adult with an advanced solid tumor such as melanoma, head and neck, liver or kidney cancer.

The chain links TRBV5-1 to TRBJ1-1; TRBD1 might be the D (6 bases). V lost 2 bases, J lost 4 bases, and 9 bases lay in between. The CDR3 is 13 amino acids. Germline V CDR1 and CDR2: SGHRS, YFSETQ. The CDR3 DNA sequence: TGCGCCAGCAGCTTAGGACAGAGCACTGAAGCTTTCTTT. Translating it yields CASSLGQSTEAFF. Using reference TRBV5-1 and TRBJ1-1 for the parts outside the CDR3, the full variable domain is KAGVTQTPRYLIKTRGQQVTLSCSPISGHRSVSWYQQTPGQGLQFLFEYFSETQRNKGNFPGRFSGRQFSNSRSEMNVSTLELGDSALYLCASSLGQSTEAFFGQGTRLTVV.

This clone was recorded a few times. The chain is built from TRBV7-3 and TRBJ2-2, with D perhaps TRBD2 (5 bases). This CDR3 region has 13 residues. V shed 2 bases and J shed 5 bases, with 6 bases lying between them. Germline CDR1 and CDR2: SGHTA and FQGTGA. The CDR3 DNA sequence: TGTGCCAGCAGCTTAGACTATACCGGGGAGCTGTTTTTT. Protein product: CASSLDYTGELFF.

This clone was counted a single time. The genes are TRBV5-1 and TRBJ2-1; maybe TRBD1 (6 bases). V was pared by 4 bases and J by 4 bases, with 12 bases between. Germline values: CDR1 SGHRS, CDR2 YFSETQ. CDR3 length: 14 amino acids. CDR3 sequence: CASSNEQGYNEQFF. The CDR3 nucleotides are TGCGCCAGCAGCAACGAACAGGGTTACAATGAGCAGTTCTTC.

This sequence joins TRBV11-2 and TRBJ2-5; tentatively, D is TRBD2 (5 bases). There are 16 residues in the CDR3. V lost 3 bases and J 2 bases, leaving 16 bases between the germline ends. The germline gives CDR1 SGHAT, CDR2 FQNNGV. The CDR3: CASSLDGVMRQETQYF. Here the CDR3 DNA reads TGTGCCAGCAGCTTGGACGGGGTGATGAGACAAGAGACCCAGTACTTC.

This clone was seen once. The chain recombines TRBV13 with TRBJ1-6; TRBD1 matches at 7 bases. The CDR3 length is 14 residues. Germline V gene lookup returns CDR1 PRHDT and CDR2 FYEKMQ (reference sequence). V shed 5 bases, J shed 8 bases, and the junction held 6 bases outside the gene matches. The DNA for the CDR3 is TGTGCCAGCAGCCCCGGACAGGCCGATTCACCCCTCCACTTT. Its translation is CASSPGQADSPLHF.

V gene TRBV5-1 combines with J gene TRBJ2-1, with TRBD2 matching 7 bases. Germline CDR1 and CDR2: SGHRS and YFSETQ. This CDR3 has 13 amino acids. V trimming: 7 bases; J trimming: 4 bases; junction bases outside the gene matches: 5. The CDR3 DNA reads TGCGCCAGCCAGCGGGACCCGTACAATGAGCAGTTCTTC. The encoded protein is CASQRDPYNEQFF.

The DNA for the CDR3 is TGTGCCAGCAGCTCGCGGACTAGCGGGGGGGCCCAAGAGACCCAGTACTTC. Amino acid sequence: CASSSRTSGGAQETQYF. This chain joins TRBV7-9 and TRBJ2-5, with 15 bases matching TRBD2. Looked up from germline, CDR1 is SEHNR and CDR2 is FQNEAQ (reference sequence). The CDR3 length is 17 residues. After removal of 4 bases from V and 1 base from J, the junction contained 4 bases not matched to a gene.

This rearrangement joins TRBV10-3 to TRBJ1-1; no firm D call. Germline V gene sequence: CDR1 ENHRY, CDR2 SYGVKD. This CDR3 spans 13 amino acids. V gave up 3 bases and J gave up 1 base, with 6 bases separating them. CDR3 protein: CAISEGQNTEAFF. The DNA of the CDR3 is TGTGCCATCAGTGAAGGTCAGAACACTGAAGCTTTCTTT.

The chain combines TRBV28 with TRBJ2-7; 9 bases line up with TRBD1. This CDR3 region has 16 residues. CDR1 and CDR2 (germline): MDHEN, SYDVKM. V gave up 3 bases and J gave up 3 bases; unmatched junction bases: 9. This chain's CDR3 is CASSFLVAGQGYEQYF. The CDR3 nucleotides read TGTGCCAGCAGTTTTCTGGTCGCGGGACAGGGCTACGAGCAGTACTTC.

The rearrangement joins TRBV6-1 to TRBJ2-6, with a tentative D call TRBD1 (6 bases). Per the germline V gene, CDR1 is MNHNS and CDR2 is SASEGT. V gave up 3 bases and J gave up 3 bases, with 15 bases separating them. CDR3 length equals 17 residues. The CDR3 nucleotides are TGTGCCAGCAGTGAGGAACCAACAGGGTATGGGGCCAACGTCCTGACTTTC. It is translated as CASSEEPTGYGANVLTF.